The 29 T cell receptor beta chains presented below share a single source sample, sequenced in a study of CD8+ T cells in alopecia areata. Extraction of RNA preceded its reverse transcription into cDNA, which served as the sequencing template. This table comes from immunoSEQ multiplex PCR, and its TCRdb copy is limited to in-frame clones, with some not included. The sample shows fewer than 250,000 clones, 45% to 75% of them seen only once. The treatment denotes: oral pan-JAK inhibitor, 5-10 mg twice daily. The specimen was CD4+ T cells sorted from blood, collected at week 4, from a patient treated with tofacitinib. Receptor source: a human donor with alopecia areata.

This rearrangement joins TRBV5-4 to TRBJ1-1, with a possible D match to TRBD1 (5 bases). Germline values: CDR1 SGHNT, CDR2 YYREEE (reference sequence). Trimming stripped 4 bases from V and 4 bases from J, with 17 bases between. The CDR3 has 15 amino acids. CDR3 in DNA: TGTGCCAGCAGCCCGGAGGTGAGAAGGGGCACTGAAGCTTTCTTT. Residues: CASSPEVRRGTEAFF.

The chain carries TRBV29-1 and TRBJ2-7; D gene unclear. CDR1 is SQVTM, CDR2 ANQGSEA, per germline. Trimming removed 2 bases at V and 3 bases at J, with 8 bases between. CDR3 size: 12 residues. The CDR3 sequence: CSVETPSYEQYF. CDR3 DNA: TGCAGCGTTGAAACCCCCAGCTACGAGCAGTACTTC.

This clone was seen more than once but under ten times. The genes are TRBV10-3 and TRBJ2-1; D might be TRBD2 (5 bases). Germline assignment: CDR1 ENHRY and CDR2 SYGVKD. The CDR3 loop spans 17 amino acids. The V end lost 3 bases, the J end lost 0 bases, and 15 bases lay between the germline ends. The CDR3 coding sequence is TGTGCCATCAGTGAATGGAGGACCACCTACTCCTACAATGAGCAGTTCTTC. Amino acid sequence: CAISEWRTTYSYNEQFF.

The table lists this clone with a few counts. The J gene is TRBJ2-1, the V gene TRBV30; D uncertain. Germline CDR1 reads GTSNPN; CDR2 reads SVGIG (reference sequence). The V end was cut by 3 bases, the J end by 10 bases, with 16 bases between. The CDR3 consists of 13 residues. DNA of the CDR3: TGTGCCTGGAGGCTAGAAAGGATCGCGGAGCAGTTCTTC. This translates into CAWRLERIAEQFF.

This clone was observed once. V and J are TRBV30 and TRBJ1-2; D not certain. V was clipped by 2 bases and J by 4 bases, with 14 bases between them. From germline, CDR1 is GTSNPN and CDR2 SVGIG (reference sequence). This CDR3 has 14 residues. The CDR3, as DNA: TGTGCCTGGAGTCTCACATTTGATAGCTATGGCTACACCTTC. As protein: CAWSLTFDSYGYTF.

As concerns this clone: Other DNA sequences within the sample encode an identical CDR3. The chain recombines TRBV29-1 with TRBJ2-7; D is undetermined. This CDR3 comprises 11 residues. Trimming took 4 bases from V and 1 from J, leaving 5 bases between them. Germline loops: CDR1 SQVTM, CDR2 ANQGSEA. Written as DNA, the CDR3 is TGCAGCGTTGGGTCGTCCTACGAGCAGTACTTC. It codes for CSVGSSYEQYF.

The chain links TRBV27 to TRBJ2-7; 9 nucleotides agree with TRBD1. The V segment lost 5 bases and the J segment 5 bases; nucleotides outside the gene matches: 10. Looked up from germline, CDR1 is MNHEY and CDR2 is SMNVEV (reference sequence). The CDR3 covers 15 residues. DNA for the CDR3: TGTGCCAGCAGTATAACGGGACAGGGTACCCACGAGCAGTACTTC. This sequence encodes CASSITGQGTHEQYF.

The V call is TRBV6-1, the J call TRBJ2-7, with D possibly being TRBD2 (6 bases). V was shortened by 5 bases and J by 6 bases, with 20 bases between the two germline ends. This CDR3 is built from 15 residues. Germline loops: CDR1 MNHNS, CDR2 SASEGT. The CDR3 loop reads CASSWTAGTAAEQYF. Here the CDR3 DNA reads TGTGCCAGCAGTTGGACTGCCGGGACTGCGGCCGAGCAGTACTTC.

The CDR3 here is CASSLTGQGTYEQYF. The CDR3 nucleotides read TGTGCCAGCAGCTTGACGGGACAGGGGACCTACGAGCAGTACTTC. The chain combines TRBV11-2 with TRBJ2-7, with 10 bases aligning to TRBD1. The CDR3 consists of 15 residues. V trimming: 3 bases; J trimming: 2 bases; junction bases outside the gene matches: 4. Germline V gene lookup returns CDR1 SGHAT and CDR2 FQNNGV. Full variable domain (missing parts from reference TRBV11-2 and TRBJ2-7): EAGVAQSPRYKIIEKRQSVAFWCNPISGHATLYWYQQILGQGPKLLIQFQNNGVVDDSQLPKDRFSAERLKGVDSTLKIQPAKLEDSAVYLCASSLTGQGTYEQYFGPGTRLTVT.

The chain employs TRBV5-6 and TRBJ2-3; TRBD2 aligns across 11 bases. V lost 3 bases, J lost 4 bases, and 10 bases stayed unmatched. Germline V gene data show CDR1 as SGHDT and CDR2 as YYEEEE. The CDR3 runs 17 residues. The CDR3 is CASSSAASGRRADTQYF. CDR3 DNA: TGTGCCAGCAGCTCGGCGGCTAGCGGGAGGAGGGCAGATACGCAGTATTTT. The variable domain in full, completed from reference TRBV5-6 and TRBJ2-3, reads DAGVTQSPTHLIKTRGQQVTLRCSPKSGHDTVSWYQQALGQGPQFIFQYYEEEERQRGNFPDRFSGHQFPNYSSELNVNALLLGDSALYLCASSSAASGRRADTQYFGPGTRLTVL.

This clone has a handful of counts. This sequence joins TRBV29-1 and TRBJ1-5, with D tentatively TRBD1 (5 bases). Germline values: CDR1 SQVTM, CDR2 ANQGSEA. The CDR3 is 13 amino acids. V shed 1 base and J shed 7 bases, with 11 bases lying between them. CDR3 coding DNA: TGCAGCGTTGAAGGGGGGATTGGGCAGCCCCAGCATTTT. It specifies CSVEGGIGQPQHF.

The V gene is TRBV29-1, the J gene TRBJ2-7; 8 bases are a match to TRBD1. Germline V gene data show CDR1 as SQVTM and CDR2 as ANQGSEA. The junction had 7 bases not matched to a gene; V was cut back by 7 bases and J by 5 bases. The CDR3 spans 12 residues. The CDR3 bases are TGCAGCGCCGCGGACAGGGTCCACGAGCAGTACTTC. It encodes CSAADRVHEQYF.

V is TRBV7-2 and J is TRBJ2-7; 7 bases are a match to TRBD1. Looked up from germline, CDR1 is SGHTA and CDR2 is FQGNSA. The trim removed 5 bases at V and 5 bases at J, leaving 9 bases unmatched. The CDR3 contains 14 residues. The CDR3 protein is CASSTWDRGNEQYF. Written as DNA, the CDR3 is TGTGCCAGCAGCACATGGGACAGAGGGAACGAGCAGTACTTC.

The chain employs TRBV15 and TRBJ2-7; 10 bases map to TRBD2. The CDR3 is 16 amino acids. V shed 3 bases, J shed 7 bases, and the junction held 12 bases outside the gene matches. Per the germline V gene, CDR1 is LNHNV and CDR2 is YYDKDF (reference sequence). CDR3 coding DNA: TGTGCCACCAGCAGGGACCGGACTAGCGGACGTCTGGAGCAGTACTTC. As protein: CATSRDRTSGRLEQYF.

The CDR3 protein is CATSRTSGRTDTQYF. The DNA for the CDR3 is TGTGCCACCAGCAGGACTAGCGGACGCACAGATACGCAGTATTTT. The genes are TRBV15 and TRBJ2-3; TRBD2 matches 9 bases. This CDR3 region has 15 residues. The V and J ends lost 3 bases and 1 base, in that order; junction bases with no gene match: 2. Germline CDR1 reads LNHNV; CDR2 reads YYDKDF (reference sequence).

V usage is TRBV10-3 and J usage is TRBJ1-4, with unresolved D. Looked up from germline, CDR1 is ENHRY and CDR2 is SYGVKD. The CDR3 consists of 13 residues. The V and J ends lost 2 bases and 8 bases respectively, with 9 bases between them. This CDR3 is CAISELVGEKLFF. Here the CDR3 DNA reads TGTGCCATCAGTGAGCTTGTGGGAGAAAAACTGTTTTTT.

The chain uses TRBV7-2 and TRBJ2-1; D gene uncertain. Germline V gene sequence: CDR1 SGHTA, CDR2 FQGNSA. The V gene lost 3 bases and the J gene lost 5 bases, with 8 bases spanning the gap. The CDR3 is made up of 13 amino acids. The CDR3 DNA follows: TGTGCCAGCAGCTTGAACCGGGACAATGAGCAGTTCTTC. Protein: CASSLNRDNEQFF.

This clone was detected many times. This chain links TRBV5-6 with TRBJ2-6, with TRBD2 matching over 7 bases. V shed 2 bases and J 17 bases; nucleotides not matched to a gene: 4. In germline, CDR1 is SGHDT, CDR2 YYEEEE. This CDR3 is built from 11 residues. This CDR3 reads CASSFGAGMTF. In DNA form, the CDR3 reads TGTGCCAGCAGCTTTGGAGCGGGAATGACTTTC.

The chain is built from TRBV30 and TRBJ2-7, with a tentative D call TRBD1 (5 bases). The CDR3 totals 14 residues. Germline V gives CDR1 GTSNPN, CDR2 SVGIG (reference sequence). Trimming removed 1 base at V and 6 bases at J, with 16 bases between. CDR3 sequence (DNA): TGTGCCTGGAGTGGGGGCAGGGTTGACTCCGAGCAGTACTTC. Its translation: CAWSGGRVDSEQYF. Supplemented by reference TRBV30 and TRBJ2-7, the full variable domain reads SQTIHQWPATLVQPVGSPLSLECTVEGTSNPNLYWYRQAAGRGLQLLFYSVGIGQISSEVPQNLSASRPQDRQFILSSKKLLLSDSGFYLCAWSGGRVDSEQYFGPGTRLTVT.

The J gene is TRBJ1-5, the V gene TRBV15, with D unresolved. Trimming removed 2 bases at V and 7 bases at J, with 9 bases between. Germline V gene sequence: CDR1 LNHNV, CDR2 YYDKDF (reference sequence). CDR3 length: 13 amino acids. The CDR3 sequence: CATSRSPGQPQHF. The DNA of the CDR3 is TGTGCCACCAGCAGATCCCCGGGCCAGCCCCAGCATTTT.

This clone was recorded a few times. The V gene is TRBV29-1, the J gene TRBJ2-1, with D perhaps TRBD2 (5 bases). Trimming pared 3 bases from V and 10 bases from J, leaving 13 bases between. Looked up from germline, CDR1 is SQVTM and CDR2 is ANQGSEA. The CDR3 is 12 amino acids. CDR3 in DNA: TGCAGCGTTGAGGGCCCCCGAGGGGAGCAGTTCTTC. Its protein product is CSVEGPRGEQFF.

CDR3: CASSPAGPISGANVLTF. The CDR3 nucleotides read TGCGCCAGCAGCCCAGCCGGGCCGATCTCTGGGGCCAACGTCCTGACTTTC. This sequence joins TRBV5-1 and TRBJ2-6; D unclear. From germline, CDR1 is SGHRS and CDR2 YFSETQ. The CDR3 contains 17 residues. Trimming left V 4 bases short and J 0 bases short, with 14 bases between.

In its sample, this clone was seen a few times. The rearrangement uses TRBV29-1 and TRBJ1-2, with 8 bases matching TRBD1. V was clipped by 4 bases and J by 3 bases; unmatched bases: 4. The CDR3 contains 13 residues. The V gene's germline CDR1 is SQVTM and CDR2 ANQGSEA. The CDR3 nucleotides read TGCAGCGTTGTCGGACAGGGCGACTATGGCTACACCTTC. The encoded protein is CSVVGQGDYGYTF.

The gene calls are TRBV29-1 and TRBJ2-1; D perhaps matches TRBD2 (6 bases). The length of the CDR3 is 12 residues. Looked up from germline, CDR1 is SQVTM and CDR2 is ANQGSEA. V shed 3 bases and J shed 4 bases, with 7 bases lying between them. CDR3 DNA sequence: TGCAGCGTTGACGGAGGGTACAATGAGCAGTTCTTC. It specifies CSVDGGYNEQFF.

This clone was seen a handful of times. V gene TRBV28 combines with J gene TRBJ1-5; D gene ambiguous. The CDR3 covers 10 residues. Germline V lookup: CDR1 MDHEN, CDR2 SYDVKM. The V end lost 8 bases, the J end lost 5 bases, and 4 bases lay between the germline ends. The CDR3 sequence: CASGDQPQHF. In DNA, the CDR3 is TGTGCCAGCGGGGATCAGCCCCAGCATTTT.

The chain carries TRBV6-6 and TRBJ2-7; perhaps TRBD1 as D (5 bases). This CDR3 has 15 residues. Germline lookup yields CDR1 MNHNY and CDR2 SVGAGI (reference sequence). The germline V and J ends were trimmed by 2 bases and 2 bases, with 13 bases remaining between them. The CDR3 reads CASSYPTQGAYEQYF. In DNA form, the CDR3 reads TGTGCCAGCAGTTACCCCACCCAAGGGGCCTACGAGCAGTACTTC.

The J gene is TRBJ2-1, the V gene TRBV4-2; possibly TRBD2 for D (6 bases). Germline values: CDR1 LGHNA, CDR2 YNFKEQ. The CDR3 spans 17 residues. V was shortened by 1 base and J by 1 base, with 14 bases between the two germline ends. CDR3 DNA: TGTGCCAGCAGCCAAGTCGAAGCGGGTCTATCCTACAATGAGCAGTTCTTC. Translating gives CASSQVEAGLSYNEQFF.

The chain has TRBV11-1 and TRBJ2-1; TRBD2 aligns across 7 bases. Germline CDR1 SGHAT, CDR2 FQDESV (reference sequence). The CDR3 is 13 residues long. V lost 7 bases to trimming and J lost 9 bases; unmatched junction nucleotides: 9. CDR3 DNA: TGTGCCAGCATGCTCCCGGCGGGAGCTGAGCAGTTCTTC. Translated, it gives CASMLPAGAEQFF.

This sequence joins TRBV18 and TRBJ2-1, with D possibly TRBD2 on 5 matching bases. Germline lookup yields CDR1 KGHSH and CDR2 LQKENI. Trimming left V 4 bases short and J 2 bases short, with 12 bases between. The CDR3 is made up of 15 amino acids. The DNA of the CDR3 is TGTGCCAGCTCACTACGGACGGGGACCTACAATGAGCAGTTCTTC. Its translation: CASSLRTGTYNEQFF.